A single sample gave rise to the 27 T cell receptor beta chains below, sequenced in a study of blood T cell repertoires in COVID-19. Method: immunoSEQ multiplex PCR; TCRdb's copy keeps in-frame clones and lacks some. The data hold over 300,000 clones, with 70% to 90% observed a single time. Specimen: PBMCs or T cells enriched from blood (not recorded which). These receptor sequences come from a man aged 25 to 40 who had recovered from COVID-19.

The chain is built from TRBV28 and TRBJ1-5; D uncertain. In germline, CDR1 is MDHEN, CDR2 SYDVKM. The CDR3 is 14 residues long. The V gene lost 7 bases and the J gene lost 0 bases, with 10 bases spanning the gap. CDR3 protein: CASTTSPSNQPQHF. DNA for the CDR3: TGTGCCAGCACCACTTCACCTAGCAATCAGCCCCAGCATTTT.

V is TRBV30 and J is TRBJ2-7; tentative D call: TRBD1 (5 bases). The CDR3 runs 12 residues. V lost 4 bases and J 2 bases, leaving 9 bases between the germline ends. Germline V gene data show CDR1 as GTSNPN and CDR2 as SVGIG (reference sequence). Here the CDR3 reads CAWTTGPYEQYF. In DNA form, the CDR3 reads TGTGCCTGGACCACAGGTCCCTACGAGCAGTACTTC.

The chain has TRBV6-2 or TRBV6-3 and TRBJ1-2; D is possibly TRBD1 (6 bases). CDR3 size: 13 residues. V lost 7 bases to trimming and J lost 5 bases, with 14 bases between them. CDR1 is MNHEY, CDR2 SVGEGT, per germline. This chain's CDR3 is CASNYRQAYGYTF. CDR3 sequence (DNA): TGTGCCAGCAATTATCGACAGGCATATGGCTACACCTTC.

This clone appeared once. The chain joins TRBV19 to TRBJ1-1; 7 bases match TRBD1. V dropped 5 bases and J dropped 0; count of bases not matched to a gene: 6. This CDR3 spans 15 amino acids. Germline V lookup: CDR1 LNHDA, CDR2 SQIVND (reference sequence). The CDR3 sequence is CASSFRQGLNTEAFF. CDR3 nucleotide sequence: TGTGCCAGTAGTTTCAGACAGGGATTGAACACTGAAGCTTTCTTT.

The V call is TRBV7-3, the J call TRBJ2-5; no firm D call. Germline V lookup: CDR1 SGHTA, CDR2 FQGTGA. V was trimmed by 5 bases and J by 1 base, leaving 11 bases between them. This CDR3 spans 14 amino acids. CDR3 nucleotides: TGTGCCAGCAGCCCGTATGGGCGCCAAGAGACCCAGTACTTC. Amino acid sequence: CASSPYGRQETQYF.

V gene TRBV19 combines with J gene TRBJ1-2, with TRBD1 as a possible D gene (5 bases). V was clipped by 2 bases and J by 3 bases, with 10 bases between them. The CDR3 has 14 residues. Germline CDR1 and CDR2: LNHDA and SQIVND (reference sequence). In DNA, the CDR3 is TGTGCCAGTAGTATACGGGGGGAGTACTATGGCTACACCTTC. This sequence encodes CASSIRGEYYGYTF.

The chain has TRBV19 and TRBJ2-5, with 10 positions matching TRBD2. Germline V gene data show CDR1 as LNHDA and CDR2 as SQIVND (reference sequence). This CDR3 region has 16 residues. V dropped 2 bases and J dropped 5; count of bases not matched to a gene: 8. CDR3: CASSITSGATMETQYF. The CDR3 region has the DNA TGTGCCAGTAGTATAACTAGCGGGGCTACAATGGAGACCCAGTACTTC.

V gene TRBV7-2 combines with J gene TRBJ1-5; 7 bases are shared with TRBD1. The CDR3 is made up of 15 amino acids. V gave up 4 bases and J gave up 5 bases; unmatched junction bases: 8. Germline loops: CDR1 SGHTA, CDR2 FQGNSA. The CDR3 is CASSYQQGTYQPQHF. The CDR3 DNA sequence: TGTGCCAGCAGCTATCAACAGGGGACCTATCAGCCCCAGCATTTT.

This clone appeared once. The chain has TRBV5-4 and TRBJ2-1; TRBD2 matches at 14 bases. V trimming: 7 bases; J trimming: 11 bases; junction bases outside the gene matches: 5. CDR1 and CDR2 (germline): SGHNT, YYREEE (reference sequence). CDR3 length: 13 residues. CDR3 DNA sequence: TGTGCCAGCGCCGGACTAGCGGGGGGCCAGCAGTTCTTC. Protein product: CASAGLAGGQQFF.

The chain is built from TRBV11-3 and TRBJ2-3; 9 nucleotides line up with TRBD2. Trimming at V came to 5 bases and at J to 1 base, leaving 1 base not matched to a gene. CDR3 size: 14 residues. CDR1 SGHNT and CDR2 YENEEA come from the germline V gene. This CDR3 is CASSVAGGTDTQYF. The CDR3 nucleotides are TGTGCCAGCAGCGTAGCGGGGGGCACAGATACGCAGTATTTT.

In nucleotides, the CDR3 is TGTGCCAGCAGTGAACCCGGCAATCAGCCCCAGCATTTT. Translation: CASSEPGNQPQHF. The chain links TRBV6-1 to TRBJ1-5; D not certain. Trimming took 2 bases from V and 2 from J, leaving 4 bases between them. The CDR3 sequence is 13 residues long. CDR1 MNHNS and CDR2 SASEGT come from the germline V gene.

V is TRBV29-1 and J is TRBJ2-2; D unresolved. Germline V gene lookup returns CDR1 SQVTM and CDR2 ANQGSEA. Deletions cut 4 bases from V and 0 bases from J, with 9 bases between. This CDR3 is built from 14 residues. CDR3 residues: CSVAGVSNTGELFF. DNA for the CDR3: TGCAGCGTTGCAGGCGTCTCGAACACCGGGGAGCTGTTTTTT.

V and J are TRBV9 and TRBJ2-2, with TRBD2 matching over 13 bases. CDR1 and CDR2 (germline): SGDLS, YYNGEE. The CDR3 runs to 17 residues. V was clipped by 2 bases and J by 7 bases; unmatched bases: 8. For the CDR3, the DNA is TGTGCCAGCAGCGTCCGTGGAGGACTAGCGGGGGACGGGGAGCTGTTTTTT. It is translated as CASSVRGGLAGDGELFF. The whole variable domain, remainder taken from reference TRBV9 and TRBJ2-2, is DSGVTQTPKHLITATGQRVTLRCSPRSGDLSVYWYQQSLDQGLQFLIQYYNGEERAKGNILERFSAQQFPDLHSELNLSSLELGDSALYFCASSVRGGLAGDGELFFGEGSRLTVL.

This chain uses TRBV6-2 or TRBV6-3 with TRBJ2-5, with TRBD1 identical over 10 bases. The CDR3 is made up of 14 amino acids. Germline lookup yields CDR1 MNHEY and CDR2 SVGEGT. Trimming removed 5 bases from V and 6 bases from J; junction bases left unmatched: 6. CDR3 sequence reads: CASSSGQGEKTQYF. Here the CDR3 DNA reads TGTGCCAGCAGTAGCGGACAGGGGGAGAAGACCCAGTACTTC.

The rearrangement joins TRBV9 to TRBJ2-5; D is unresolved. V lost 4 bases to trimming and J lost 4 bases, with 17 bases between them. CDR3 length equals 15 residues. Germline lookup yields CDR1 SGDLS and CDR2 YYNGEE. The CDR3: CASSSPESGRETQYF. CDR3 coding DNA: TGTGCCAGCAGCTCCCCCGAGAGTGGGCGAGAGACCCAGTACTTC.

The CDR3: CASSLDLNTEAFF. The CDR3 nucleotides are TGTGCCAGCAGCTTAGACCTTAACACTGAAGCTTTCTTT. The chain recombines TRBV11-3 with TRBJ1-1; unclear D gene. Per the germline V gene, CDR1 is SGHNT and CDR2 is YENEEA. The CDR3 is 13 residues long. The germline V and J ends were trimmed by 0 bases and 2 bases, with 4 bases remaining between them.

V usage is TRBV5-4 and J usage is TRBJ1-5; D unresolved. Germline loops: CDR1 SGHNT, CDR2 YYREEE (reference sequence). The CDR3 is 13 residues long. V was cut by 4 bases and J by 6 bases, with 11 bases left in between. The CDR3 DNA reads as TGTGCCAGCAGCCCGGGCCGGGGTCAGCCCCAGCATTTT. It translates to CASSPGRGQPQHF.

The gene calls are TRBV24-1 and TRBJ2-3, with 10 bases aligning to TRBD1. The CDR3 sequence is 13 residues long. V shed 10 bases, J shed 6 bases, and the junction held 6 bases outside the gene matches. Germline values: CDR1 KGHDR, CDR2 SFDVKD. The CDR3 DNA reads TGTGCCACTGGGACAGGGGTGGGGGATACGCAGTATTTT. Protein: CATGTGVGDTQYF.

This chain uses TRBV5-1 with TRBJ1-1; 7 bases agree with TRBD1. The trim removed 1 base at V and 5 bases at J, leaving 5 bases unmatched. The CDR3 is made up of 14 amino acids. Germline V gene lookup returns CDR1 SGHRS and CDR2 YFSETQ. CDR3 loop: CASSLSPGGTEAFF. The CDR3 DNA follows: TGCGCCAGCAGCTTGTCCCCAGGGGGTACTGAAGCTTTCTTT.

This rearrangement joins TRBV3-1 (or the pseudogene TRBV3-2) to TRBJ1-5, with D unresolved. Germline assignment: CDR1 LGHDT and CDR2 YNNKEL (reference sequence). V was cut by 0 bases and J by 1 base, with 7 bases left in between. The CDR3 sequence is 15 residues long. Here the CDR3 reads CASSQDPRSNQPQHF. CDR3 in DNA: TGTGCCAGCAGCCAAGATCCGAGAAGCAATCAGCCCCAGCATTTT.

The rearrangement joins TRBV7-3 to TRBJ2-1; D possibly corresponds to TRBD2 (6 bases). CDR1 SGHTA and CDR2 FQGTGA come from the germline V gene. The CDR3 has 13 amino acids. V lost 2 bases to trimming and J lost 7 bases, with 9 bases between them. CDR3 bases: TGTGCCAGCAGCTTACGTGGGAGGAATGAGCAGTTCTTC. Protein: CASSLRGRNEQFF.

The rearrangement joins TRBV3-1 (or the pseudogene TRBV3-2) to TRBJ2-1; weak D call: TRBD1 (6 bases). The V end lost 3 bases, the J end lost 3 bases, and 12 bases lay between the germline ends. Per germline, CDR1 LGHDT and CDR2 YNNKEL (reference sequence). The CDR3 runs 15 residues. CDR3 nucleotide sequence: TGTGCCAGCAGCCAGGCCTGGACAGTCTACAATGAGCAGTTCTTC. Its protein product is CASSQAWTVYNEQFF.

V gene TRBV5-1 combines with J gene TRBJ2-2; the D gene is possibly TRBD2 (5 bases). Deletions cut 0 bases from V and 6 bases from J, with 15 bases between. Germline V lookup: CDR1 SGHRS, CDR2 YFSETQ. The CDR3 runs to 16 residues. The CDR3 is CASSLASGGIAGELFF. The DNA for the CDR3 is TGCGCCAGCAGCTTGGCCAGCGGCGGTATCGCCGGGGAGCTGTTTTTT.

The rearrangement joins TRBV30 to TRBJ1-1, with D perhaps TRBD1 (5 bases). The CDR3 consists of 15 residues. The V end lost 2 bases, the J end lost 0 bases, and 13 bases lay between the germline ends. Germline loops: CDR1 GTSNPN, CDR2 SVGIG (reference sequence). DNA for the CDR3: TGTGCCTGGAGTTCGGGGGGTGGTATGAACACTGAAGCTTTCTTT. This encodes CAWSSGGGMNTEAFF.

The genes are TRBV7-3 and TRBJ1-6, with D unresolved. V was clipped by 8 bases and J by 5 bases, with 10 bases between them. CDR3 length equals 13 residues. Germline CDR1 is SGHTA and CDR2 is FQGTGA. The CDR3 is CASSSANNSPLHF. CDR3 bases: TGTGCCAGCTCTAGTGCTAATAATTCACCCCTCCACTTT.

The chain couples TRBV7-2 to TRBJ2-3, with 9 nucleotides matching TRBD2. The trim removed 3 bases at V and 6 bases at J, leaving 4 bases unmatched. Germline V gene sequence: CDR1 SGHTA, CDR2 FQGNSA. This CDR3 has 14 residues. This CDR3 is CASSFQRGDDTQYF. The DNA for the CDR3 is TGTGCCAGCAGCTTCCAGCGGGGGGATGATACGCAGTATTTT.

The chain links TRBV2 to TRBJ2-3; possible D gene TRBD2, 6 bases. Germline V gives CDR1 SNHLY, CDR2 FYNNEI. The germline V and J ends were trimmed by 5 bases and 5 bases, with 14 bases remaining between them. This CDR3 has 14 amino acids. The CDR3 loop reads CASSYWEAGDTQYF. The DNA for the CDR3 is TGTGCCAGCAGTTACTGGGAGGCGGGAGATACGCAGTATTTT.